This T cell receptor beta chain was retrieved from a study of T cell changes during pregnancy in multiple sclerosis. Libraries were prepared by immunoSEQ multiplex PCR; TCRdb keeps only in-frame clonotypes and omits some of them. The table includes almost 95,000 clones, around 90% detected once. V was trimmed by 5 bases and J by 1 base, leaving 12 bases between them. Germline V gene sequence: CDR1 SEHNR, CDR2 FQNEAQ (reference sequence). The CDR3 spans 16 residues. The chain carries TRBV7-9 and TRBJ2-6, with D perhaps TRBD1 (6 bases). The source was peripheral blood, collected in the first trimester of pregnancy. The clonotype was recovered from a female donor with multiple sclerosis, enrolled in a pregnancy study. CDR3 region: CASSQPTGSGANVLTF. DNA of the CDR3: TGTGCCAGCAGCCAACCCACAGGGTCTGGGGCCAACGTCCTGACTTTC.